The 9 T cell receptor beta chains in this list originate from one sample, sequenced in a study of T cells in Graves' hyperthyroidism and ophthalmopathy. Amplification of TCR beta CDR3 regions used RNA as the template. Primed by the HTBI set, a first-round RT-PCR was run on the TCR CDR3. TCRdb itself ran the multiplex PCR reads through MiXCR, one entry per CDR3 protein. The sample carries almost 350,000 distinct CDR3 sequences, roughly 18% recorded once. The material sequenced was blood. These receptors were obtained from a woman between 40 and 50 years old with Graves' ophthalmopathy.

This clonotype was detected many times. V usage is TRBV29-1 and J usage is TRBJ1-2; D call uncertain. The germline gives CDR1 SQVTM, CDR2 ANQGSEA. The CDR3 sequence is 15 residues long. The V gene lost 7 bases and the J gene lost 4 bases, with 22 bases spanning the gap. The CDR3 DNA reads as TGCAGCGGTTTCTCTTCCCCAACAGACCTCTATGGCTACACCTTC. Translated, it gives CSGFSSPTDLYGYTF.

At least ten counts were recorded for this clonotype. This chain uses TRBV7-8 with TRBJ2-2; weak D call: TRBD1 (6 bases). The CDR3 is 15 residues long. The V end was cut by 7 bases, the J end by 4 bases, with 16 bases between. Germline CDR1 and CDR2: SGHVS and FQNEAQ. The CDR3 DNA reads as TGTGCCAGCACCCCCCGAGCAGGGGCCACCGGGGAGCTGTTTTTT. Translation gives CASTPRAGATGELFF.

This clonotype was recorded at least ten times. This sequence may be a read error, since a much larger clone differs from it by one base. This chain joins TRBV6-5 and TRBJ2-5, with D unclear. Trimming pared 2 bases from V and 2 bases from J, leaving 9 bases between. Germline CDR1 is MNHEY and CDR2 is SVGAGI. This CDR3 has 14 residues. The CDR3 loop is CASSYGPEQETQYF. The CDR3 region has the DNA TGTGCCAGCAGTTACGGGCCCGAACAAGAGACCCAGTACTTC.

The chain joins TRBV3-1 to TRBJ2-7; D ambiguous. Per germline, CDR1 LGHDT and CDR2 YNNKEL (reference sequence). V lost 2 bases, J lost 0 bases, and 8 bases lay in between. This CDR3 spans 14 amino acids. For the CDR3, the DNA is TGTGCCAGCAGCCAAAAAGACACCTCCTACGAGCAGTACTTC. This codes for CASSQKDTSYEQYF.

This clonotype was seen ten or more times. The rearrangement joins TRBV6-1 to TRBJ2-7, with a possible D match to TRBD1 (5 bases). The V and J ends lost 6 bases and 3 bases respectively, with 9 bases between them. Germline V gene sequence: CDR1 MNHNS, CDR2 SASEGT. The CDR3 has 12 amino acids. The CDR3 bases are TGTGCCAGCAGAGATACAGGCTACGAGCAGTACTTC. The encoded protein is CASRDTGYEQYF.

In this sample, this clonotype turned up a few times. The junction does not match germline at one end; this may be a read error. The rearrangement links TRBV4-1 to TRBJ2-2; 11 bases line up with TRBD2. Germline V gene lookup returns CDR1 MGHRA and CDR2 YSYEKL. CDR3 length equals 18 residues. Here the CDR3 DNA reads TGCGCCAGCAGCAAGCGAAGCCAGACTAGCGGGAACCCCGGGGAGCTGTTTTTT. Residues: CASSKRSQTSGNPGELFF.

In this sample, this clonotype turned up many times. V is TRBV4-3 and J is TRBJ2-7; 13 bases match TRBD2. Germline V CDR1 and CDR2: LGHNA, YSLEER. CDR3 length: 18 residues. Losses at the gene ends were 0 bases for V and 6 bases for J; bases not matched to a gene: 11. The CDR3 bases are TGCGCCAGCAGCCAAGATCCCGGGACTAGCGGGGTGCTATTCGAGCAGTACTTC. Translation gives CASSQDPGTSGVLFEQYF.

DNA for the CDR3: TGTGCCATCAGTGATTTGGGAGGGCAGGGAGATACGCAGTATTTT. The encoded protein is CAISDLGGQGDTQYF. The genes are TRBV10-3 and TRBJ2-3; the match to TRBD2 covers 7 bases. The CDR3 spans 15 residues. Unmatched junction bases numbered 8, after V lost 3 bases and J lost 5 bases. The germline V gene has CDR1 ENHRY and CDR2 SYGVKD.

This clonotype was found many times. The gene calls are TRBV5-6 and TRBJ1-3, with a weak D call TRBD1 (5 bases). This CDR3 is 17 amino acids long. The germline gives CDR1 SGHDT, CDR2 YYEEEE. The germline V and J ends were trimmed by 4 bases and 0 bases, with 17 bases remaining between them. For the CDR3, the DNA is TGTGCCAGCAGCCTCCCCGGGGACCGCTACTCTGGAAACACCATATATTTT. Protein sequence: CASSLPGDRYSGNTIYF. The full variable domain, rest sourced from reference TRBV5-6 and TRBJ1-3, is DAGVTQSPTHLIKTRGQQVTLRCSPKSGHDTVSWYQQALGQGPQFIFQYYEEEERQRGNFPDRFSGHQFPNYSSELNVNALLLGDSALYLCASSLPGDRYSGNTIYFGEGSWLTVV.